A single sample gave rise to the 9 T cell receptor beta chains below, sequenced in a study of CXCR3-negative and CXCR3-positive naive CD8 T cells. UMI-labeled 5' RACE yielded the TRB cDNA libraries. From its re-call of the 5' RACE reads, TCRdb lists each CDR3 protein once, without DNA. In all, the sample yields over 150,000 distinct CDR3 sequences. Study results and caveats: Hydrophobicity of TRB CDR3s was greater in CXCR3-positive naive cells than in CXCR3-negative naive cells.

Their antigens are not known. Source material: naive CXCR3+ CD8+ T cells from blood. Subset defined: CD45RO-CCR7+CD27+CD95- naive CD8+ T cells expressing CXCR3 (TNR3+). The receptors originated from a human donor in good health. Some clones in this sample may be carry-over from other donors' samples.

The chain has TRBV29-1 and TRBJ2-3. This CDR3 spans 13 amino acids. Germline CDR1 is SQVTM and CDR2 is ANQGSEA. CDR3 protein: CSVIWWYVDTQYF.

This chain links TRBV3-1 with TRBJ2-2; there is no DNA to check the TCRdb D call of TRBD2. The germline gives CDR1 LGHDT, CDR2 YNNKEL (reference sequence). This CDR3 is 17 amino acids long. The CDR3: CASSQEAGLGRTGELFF.

V and J are TRBV19 and TRBJ2-1; no DNA is available, so the TRBD1 call from TCRdb remains unchecked. Per germline, CDR1 LNHDA and CDR2 SQIVND (reference sequence). This CDR3 region has 16 residues. The CDR3 is CASSIDGTTSYNEQFF.

The CDR3 loop reads CASRGETLKGPDGYTF. This rearrangement joins TRBV2 to TRBJ1-2. The germline gives CDR1 SNHLY, CDR2 FYNNEI. The CDR3 runs 16 residues.

The chain is built from TRBV28 and TRBJ2-3; the D gene TCRdb calls, TRBD1, cannot be checked with no DNA. This CDR3 is 14 amino acids long. From germline, CDR1 is MDHEN and CDR2 SYDVKM. The CDR3 sequence is CASTSRLAPDTQYF.

This chain joins TRBV6-1 and TRBJ1-1; TCRdb proposes TRBD1, but this gene call is untestable without DNA. The CDR3 contains 12 residues. The germline V gene has CDR1 MNHNS and CDR2 SASEGT. The CDR3: CASTMTGRGAFF.

The J gene is TRBJ2-5, the V gene TRBV12-3 or TRBV12-4. The CDR3 length is 14 residues. CDR3 in amino acids: CASSLKMGRETQYF.

This sequence joins TRBV10-3 and TRBJ2-5. The CDR3 runs to 11 residues. The germline gives CDR1 ENHRY, CDR2 SYGVKD. CDR3 amino acids: CAISDSWTQYF.

The chain carries TRBV5-1 and TRBJ2-7. The CDR3 runs 12 residues. Looked up from germline, CDR1 is SGHRS and CDR2 is YFSETQ. CDR3: CASSLTAYEQYF.